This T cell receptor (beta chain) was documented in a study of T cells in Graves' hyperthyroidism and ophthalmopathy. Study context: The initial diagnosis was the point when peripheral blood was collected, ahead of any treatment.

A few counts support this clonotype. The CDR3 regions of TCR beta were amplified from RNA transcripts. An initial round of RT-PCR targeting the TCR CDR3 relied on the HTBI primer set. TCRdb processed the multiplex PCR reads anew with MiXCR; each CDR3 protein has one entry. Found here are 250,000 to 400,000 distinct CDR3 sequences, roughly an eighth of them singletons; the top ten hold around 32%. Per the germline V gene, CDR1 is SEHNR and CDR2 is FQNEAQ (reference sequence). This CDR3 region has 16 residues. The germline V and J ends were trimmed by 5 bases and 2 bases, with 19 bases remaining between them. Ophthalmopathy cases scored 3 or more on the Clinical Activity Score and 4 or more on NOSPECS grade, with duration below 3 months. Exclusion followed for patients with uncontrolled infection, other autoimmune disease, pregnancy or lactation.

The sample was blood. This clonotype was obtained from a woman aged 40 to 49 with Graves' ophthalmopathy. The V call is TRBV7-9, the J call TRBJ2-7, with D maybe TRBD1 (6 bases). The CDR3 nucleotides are TGTGCCAGCAGCCGAACGGAAAGGGGGAGCCCCTACGAGCAGTACTTC. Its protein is CASSRTERGSPYEQYF.